A selection of T cell receptor beta chains follows, all from one sample in a study of blood T cell repertoires in COVID-19. Clones were sequenced by immunoSEQ multiplex PCR, and TCRdb holds only the in-frame ones, with some missing. The table records 180,000 or so clones, roughly 84% of them present only once. Sequencing was carried out using peripheral blood. The origin of the receptors is an elderly woman with acute or convalescent COVID-19. The CDR3 runs from the conserved cysteine through the conserved F or W. The order of the fields is J gene, V gene, D gene, clone size, CDR3 protein, CDR3 DNA. The D gene is left open where the match is weak. Only some rows state a clone size, as once, few, many or a class for expanded clones.

TRBJ2-7,TRBV19,.,.,CASSIAAGSYEQYF,TGTGCCAGTAGTATAGCGGCAGGATCCTACGAGCAGTACTTC
TRBJ2-1,TRBV9,TRBD2,.,CASSPRAGGADNEQFF,TGTGCCAGCAGCCCCCGCGCGGGGGGGGCTGACAATGAGCAGTTCTTC
TRBJ2-7,TRBV20-1,.,few,CSASESSYEQYF,TGCAGTGCTAGTGAGAGCTCCTACGAGCAGTACTTC
TRBJ1-6,TRBV5-1,TRBD1,.,CASSPGQGVGSPLHF,TGCGCCAGCAGCCCAGGGCAGGGGGTAGGATCACCCCTCCACTTT
TRBJ1-4,TRBV19,TRBD1,.,CASSIGGQLNEKLFF,TGTGCCAGTAGTATAGGGGGACAGCTGAATGAAAAACTGTTTTTT
TRBJ1-6,TRBV2,TRBD1,few,CASRGDSYNSPLHF,TGTGCCAGCAGGGGGGACAGCTATAATTCACCCCTCCACTTT
TRBJ2-5,TRBV4-2,.,.,CASSQGGSGETQYF,TGTGCCAGCAGCCAAGGAGGAAGTGGAGAGACCCAGTACTTC
TRBJ1-2,TRBV12-3/TRBV12-4,.,.,CASSGGGPSEGF,TGTGCCAGCAGTGGAGGCGGACCCTCCGAGGGATTC
TRBJ1-1,TRBV30,TRBD1,.,CAWSSGQANTEAFF,TGTGCCTGGAGTTCCGGACAGGCCAACACTGAAGCTTTCTTT
TRBJ2-7,TRBV4-1,TRBD2,.,CASSQGRASGDYEQYF,TGCGCCAGCAGCCAAGGTCGGGCTAGCGGGGACTACGAGCAGTACTTC
TRBJ1-3,TRBV5-5,TRBD1,.,CASSLLGQGASGNTIYF,TGTGCCAGCAGCTTGCTTGGACAGGGGGCCTCTGGAAACACCATATATTTT
TRBJ1-1,TRBV3-1/TRBV3-2,TRBD1,few,CASSQGTGREAFF,TGTGCCAGCAGCCAAGGGACAGGTCGGGAAGCTTTCTTT
TRBJ2-1,TRBV27,TRBD1,.,CASSSPGQGVSHEQFF,TGTGCCAGCAGTTCCCCGGGACAGGGGGTGTCCCATGAGCAGTTCTTC
TRBJ1-6,TRBV6-5,.,.,CASSYSRSSYNSPLHF,TGTGCCAGCAGTTACTCTCGTAGCTCCTATAATTCACCCCTCCACTTT
TRBJ2-5,TRBV5-1,.,.,CASSLGQIQETQYF,TGCGCCAGCAGCTTGGGGCAGATCCAAGAGACCCAGTACTTC
TRBJ2-2,TRBV19,TRBD1,.,CASRDGTGEHGELFF,TGTGCCAGTAGGGACGGGACAGGGGAACACGGGGAGCTGTTTTTT
TRBJ1-5,TRBV4-2,TRBD1,once,CASSQEGDRGQPQHF,TGTGCCAGCAGCCAAGAAGGGGACAGGGGACAGCCCCAGCATTTT
TRBJ2-7,TRBV3-1/TRBV3-2,TRBD1,.,CASSQERDRGSEQYF,TGTGCCAGCAGCCAAGAGCGCGACAGGGGTTCCGAGCAGTACTTC
TRBJ2-7,TRBV6-2/TRBV6-3,TRBD2,.,CASSDGAAGDYEQYF,TGTGCCAGCAGCGACGGAGCAGCGGGGGACTACGAGCAGTACTTC
TRBJ2-1,TRBV24-1,.,.,CATSDPGRGEQFF,TGTGCCACCAGTGATCCTGGCCGGGGTGAGCAGTTCTTC
TRBJ2-7,TRBV18,.,.,CASSLTKDVAYYEQYF,TGTGCCAGCTCACTTACTAAAGACGTAGCCTACTACGAGCAGTACTTC
TRBJ2-7,TRBV6-6,.,.,CASSSGMLNLYEQYF,TGTGCCAGCAGTTCCGGGATGTTGAACCTCTACGAGCAGTACTTC
TRBJ1-5,TRBV27,.,.,CASSLGGFQPQHF,TGTGCCAGCAGTTTAGGAGGCTTTCAGCCCCAGCATTTT
TRBJ2-7,TRBV11-2,TRBD1,.,CASSLGPGQGSYEQYF,TGTGCCAGCAGCTTGGGACCGGGACAGGGGTCCTACGAGCAGTACTTC
TRBJ1-1,TRBV25-1,TRBD1,once,CASSEPGQGTRRKAFF,TGTGCCAGCAGTGAACCGGGACAGGGGACCAGGAGGAAAGCTTTCTTT
TRBJ2-1,TRBV11-2,TRBD2,.,CASSYLAGMPNEQFF,TGTGCCAGCAGCTACTTAGCGGGGATGCCCAATGAGCAGTTCTTC
TRBJ1-4,TRBV7-9,TRBD1,.,CASSLIRGRDAEKLFF,TGTGCCAGCAGCTTAATTAGGGGGCGAGACGCGGAAAAACTGTTTTTT
TRBJ2-1,TRBV5-5,TRBD1,.,CASSSIHDDRERGQFF,TGTGCCAGCAGCTCAATACACGATGACAGGGAACGAGGGCAGTTCTTC
TRBJ2-5,TRBV3-1/TRBV3-2,TRBD2,.,CASRGGVRGETQYF,TGTGCCAGCAGGGGGGGGGTACGAGGAGAGACCCAGTACTTC
TRBJ2-1,TRBV11-3,TRBD2,.,CASSFGRGTSGGTGQFF,TGTGCCAGCAGCTTTGGCCGCGGGACTAGCGGGGGTACGGGGCAGTTCTTC
TRBJ2-1,TRBV6-6,TRBD2,.,CASSLRAGRYNEQFF,TGTGCCAGCAGCCTGAGAGCGGGAAGGTACAATGAGCAGTTCTTC
TRBJ2-1,TRBV5-4,TRBD1,once,CASTPETGPYNEQFF,TGTGCCAGCACCCCGGAGACAGGGCCTTACAATGAGCAGTTCTTC
TRBJ1-3,TRBV14,TRBD1,.,CASSQEFTGGFSSGNTIYF,TGTGCCAGCAGCCAAGAATTTACAGGGGGCTTTTCCTCTGGAAACACCATATATTTT
TRBJ2-1,TRBV21-1,.,.,CASSFQRGEQFF,TGTGCCAGCAGCTTTCAAAGGGGTGAGCAGTTCTTC
TRBJ2-3,TRBV19,TRBD2,.,CASRTSGREDDTQYF,TGTGCCAGCCGGACTAGCGGGAGGGAAGACGATACGCAGTATTTT
TRBJ1-1,TRBV11-3,.,.,CASSLGGGGGTEAFF,TGTGCCAGCAGCTTAGGTGGGGGAGGAGGGACTGAAGCTTTCTTT
TRBJ1-3,TRBV20-1,.,few,CSASAAVNSGNTIYF,TGCAGTGCTAGTGCCGCAGTCAACTCTGGAAACACCATATATTTT
TRBJ1-5,TRBV2,.,.,CASSGGLNQPQHF,TGTGCCAGCAGTGGAGGACTCAATCAGCCCCAGCATTTT
TRBJ2-7,TRBV6-5,.,once,CASKSGAWGEQYF,TGTGCCAGCAAAAGCGGAGCCTGGGGCGAGCAGTACTTC
TRBJ2-7,TRBV24-1,TRBD1,.,CATRYRGFAHEQYF,TGTGCCACCAGATACAGGGGGTTTGCCCACGAGCAGTACTTC
TRBJ1-5,TRBV19,.,.,CASTDQGQPQHF,TGTGCCAGCACCGACCAGGGGCAGCCCCAGCATTTT
TRBJ2-2,TRBV6-5,.,large,CASSTGGELFF,TGTGCCAGCAGTACGGGGGGGGAGCTGTTTTTT
TRBJ2-3,TRBV3-1/TRBV3-2,TRBD2,.,CASSQYLAGGPHTQYF,TGTGCCAGCAGCCAATACCTAGCGGGAGGGCCCCATACGCAGTATTTT
TRBJ2-4,TRBV11-3,TRBD2,.,CASSLSSSRGNENIQYF,TGTGCCAGCAGCTTATCGTCCTCGCGGGGGAATGAGAACATTCAGTACTTC
TRBJ1-4,TRBV5-4,.,.,CASSAQGSHEKLFF,TGTGCCAGCAGCGCACAGGGCTCTCATGAAAAACTGTTTTTT
TRBJ2-7,TRBV7-8,TRBD2,.,CATRGGYEQYF,TGTGCTACGCGGGGGGGCTACGAGCAGTACTTC
TRBJ1-1,TRBV9,.,.,CASSFAGDATEAFF,TGTGCCAGCAGCTTTGCAGGGGACGCCACTGAAGCTTTCTTT
TRBJ2-1,TRBV27,.,.,CASSFQQDNEQFF,TGTGCCAGCAGTTTCCAACAGGACAATGAGCAGTTCTTC